This passage covers 30 T cell receptor beta chains from one sample sequenced in a study of TIL therapy for anti-PD-1-resistant metastatic lung cancer. Specified time point: pre-treatment sample, taken before nivolumab and TIL therapy. The libraries were made with immunoSEQ v3. TCRdb's copy holds only in-frame clones and misses some; the assay was immunoSEQ multiplex PCR. The sample consists of tens of thousands of clones, about 69% of them appearing once. The input for sequencing was blood, taken at baseline. Receptors were obtained from a person aged 25-80 years with non-small cell lung cancer.

The chain employs TRBV7-8 and TRBJ1-3, with D unclear. The germline CDR1 and CDR2 sequences are SGHVS and FQNEAQ. The germline V and J ends were trimmed by 7 bases and 0 bases, with 7 bases remaining between them. The CDR3 has 13 residues. CDR3 sequence: CASTSGSGNTIYF. DNA for the CDR3: TGTGCCAGCACCTCCGGCTCTGGAAACACCATATATTTT. Based on the CDR3 plus reference TRBV7-8 and TRBJ1-3, the full variable domain is GAGVSQSPRYKVAKRGQDVALRCDPISGHVSLFWYQQALGQGPEFLTYFQNEAQLDKSGLPSDRFFAERPEGSVSTLKIQRTQQEDSAVYLCASTSGSGNTIYFGEGSWLTVV.

This clone was seen a handful of times. The V call is TRBV2, the J call TRBJ1-5; D gene uncertain. V lost 5 bases to trimming and J lost 5 bases, with 7 bases between them. From germline, CDR1 is SNHLY and CDR2 FYNNEI. The CDR3 totals 12 residues. The CDR3 sequence: CASSSLYQPQHF. CDR3 sequence (DNA): TGTGCCAGCAGTAGCTTATATCAGCCCCAGCATTTT. Together with reference TRBV2 and TRBJ1-5, the CDR3 gives the full variable domain: EPEVTQTPSHQVTQMGQEVILRCVPISNHLYFYWYRQILGQKVEFLVSFYNNEISEKSEIFDDQFSVERPDGSNFTLKIRSTKLEDSAMYFCASSSLYQPQHFGDGTRLSIL.

The V gene is TRBV5-1, the J gene TRBJ2-1; the D gene is possibly TRBD1 (6 bases). This CDR3 is built from 15 residues. Trimming shortened V by 4 bases and J by 1 base, and 12 bases separated the two germline ends. Germline V gives CDR1 SGHRS, CDR2 YFSETQ. The CDR3 reads CASSVTQGSYNEQFF. The CDR3, as DNA: TGCGCCAGCAGCGTGACTCAGGGGTCCTACAATGAGCAGTTCTTC.

The V gene is TRBV7-2, the J gene TRBJ1-2; TRBD1 agrees at 7 bases. Losses at the gene ends were 2 bases for V and 2 bases for J; bases not matched to a gene: 2. The CDR3 is made up of 14 amino acids. The germline V gene has CDR1 SGHTA and CDR2 FQGNSA. The CDR3, as DNA: TGTGCCAGCAGCTTATCACAGGGGAACTATGGCTACACCTTC. This gives the protein CASSLSQGNYGYTF.

V is TRBV29-1 and J is TRBJ1-1; D is perhaps TRBD1 (6 bases). Germline-derived CDR1 and CDR2 are SQVTM and ANQGSEA. V was trimmed by 6 bases and J by 1 base, leaving 12 bases between them. CDR3 length: 13 amino acids. CDR3 nucleotide sequence: TGCAGCGTCCCCGGGACAAAGAACACTGAAGCTTTCTTT. This encodes CSVPGTKNTEAFF.

This chain's CDR3 is CASSLNAASYNEQFF. CDR3 in DNA: TGTGCCAGCAGCTTAAATGCGGCCTCCTACAATGAGCAGTTCTTC. This rearrangement joins TRBV7-3 to TRBJ2-1; D ambiguous. CDR3 size: 15 residues. V shed 1 base and J shed 0 bases, with 7 bases lying between them. CDR1 SGHTA and CDR2 FQGTGA come from the germline V gene.

The V and J genes are TRBV6-5 and TRBJ2-1; 7 bases are a match to TRBD1. The CDR3 is 15 residues long. Germline trimming cut 8 bases from V and 4 bases from J; bases unmatched to any gene: 11. The germline gives CDR1 MNHEY, CDR2 SVGAGI. The CDR3 protein is CASQRGLRSYNEQFF. CDR3 bases: TGTGCCAGCCAAAGGGGGCTTCGCTCATACAATGAGCAGTTCTTC.

The chain carries TRBV15 and TRBJ2-7; 10 nucleotides align to TRBD2. CDR3 length: 14 amino acids. Per the germline V gene, CDR1 is LNHNV and CDR2 is YYDKDF (reference sequence). The V and J ends lost 2 bases and 7 bases, in that order; junction bases with no gene match: 5. DNA of the CDR3: TGTGCCACCAGCAGATTGGCTAGCGGGAGTGAGCAGTACTTC. Protein product: CATSRLASGSEQYF.

This rearrangement joins TRBV7-8 to TRBJ2-5; 10 nucleotides agree with TRBD1. The CDR3 runs 15 residues. J lost 5 bases, V lost 5 bases, and 8 bases had no gene match. CDR1 is SGHVS and CDR2 is FQNEAQ in the germline V gene. The CDR3 DNA reads as TGTGCCAGCAGCCGACAGGGGGCCGAGGAGGAGACCCAGTACTTC. Translating gives CASSRQGAEEETQYF.

This clone was detected a few times. The CDR3 bases are TGTGCCAGTAGTATAAGCAGGGGCGGCGACGAGCAGTACTTC. Protein: CASSISRGGDEQYF. The V gene is TRBV19, the J gene TRBJ2-7, with D perhaps matching TRBD1 (6 bases). The germline V gene encodes CDR1 LNHDA and CDR2 SQIVND (reference sequence). The CDR3 sequence is 14 residues long. V lost 2 bases, J lost 5 bases, and 13 bases lay in between.

The chain is built from TRBV9 and TRBJ1-6, with D unresolved. This CDR3 spans 13 amino acids. V was pared by 4 bases and J by 9 bases, with 11 bases between. CDR1 SGDLS and CDR2 YYNGEE come from the germline V gene. The CDR3 nucleotides read TGTGCCAGCAGCCTTTCTCAGTTTTCACCCCTCCACTTT. Amino acid sequence: CASSLSQFSPLHF.

The rearrangement links TRBV5-4 to TRBJ2-3; 7 bases map to TRBD2. With 5 bases clipped from V and 6 bases from J, the junction kept 15 bases outside the gene matches. The CDR3 is made up of 16 amino acids. Germline-derived CDR1 and CDR2 are SGHNT and YYREEE (reference sequence). CDR3 nucleotides: TGTGCCAGCAGGGCCAGCGGGACTCTATCCACGGATACGCAGTATTTT. It specifies CASRASGTLSTDTQYF.

The chain employs TRBV6-1 and TRBJ2-5, with D hard to call. Germline lookup yields CDR1 MNHNS and CDR2 SASEGT. V shed 0 bases and J shed 2 bases, with 10 bases lying between them. CDR3 length: 15 amino acids. CDR3 nucleotides: TGTGCCAGCAGTGAAGCAGTCGGGCTACAAGAGACCCAGTACTTC. Protein sequence: CASSEAVGLQETQYF.

This chain joins TRBV5-1 and TRBJ2-1; D is unresolved. CDR1 is SGHRS and CDR2 is YFSETQ in the germline V gene. V dropped 4 bases and J dropped 7 bases, with 21 bases sitting between them. The CDR3 length is 16 residues. CDR3 DNA sequence: TGCGCCAGCAGCACCGGAACTGCCCTCCTTGGGAATGAGCAGTTCTTC. Residues: CASSTGTALLGNEQFF.

CDR3 region: CAWSPGSSYEQYF. The CDR3 coding sequence is TGTGCCTGGAGTCCCGGGAGTAGTTACGAGCAGTACTTC. The rearrangement uses TRBV30 and TRBJ2-5; TRBD2 is a possible D gene (6 bases). The J call is uncertain, as TRBJ2-7 better fits the DNA end. Germline CDR1 is GTSNPN and CDR2 is SVGIG (reference sequence). The CDR3 loop spans 13 amino acids.

This clone was detected only a few times. J is TRBJ1-5 and V is TRBV4-2; D not certain. Trimming took off 0 bases at V and 7 bases at J, with 7 bases between the two ends. Germline V gene sequence: CDR1 LGHNA, CDR2 YNFKEQ. CDR3 size: 13 residues. The CDR3 DNA sequence: TGTGCCAGCAGCCAAGAGGTAGGGCAGCCCCAGCATTTT. Amino acid sequence: CASSQEVGQPQHF.

The V gene is TRBV15, the J gene TRBJ1-3; D is uncertain. Germline CDR1 and CDR2: LNHNV and YYDKDF (reference sequence). The CDR3 runs to 15 residues. Between the trimmed V and J ends, which lost 1 base and 2 bases, there was a span of 9 bases. The CDR3 nucleotides read TGTGCCACCAGCAGAGGAAGAGGAACTGGAAACACCATATATTTT. Protein: CATSRGRGTGNTIYF.

This clone occurred a few times. The chain uses TRBV7-8 and TRBJ1-1; maybe TRBD1 (5 bases). The CDR3 has 13 residues. V lost 4 bases, J lost 5 bases, and 11 bases lay in between. CDR1 is SGHVS, CDR2 FQNEAQ, per germline. This CDR3 is CASSSGTVTEAFF. CDR3 sequence (DNA): TGTGCCAGCAGCTCCGGGACGGTTACTGAAGCTTTCTTT. Complete variable domain (other parts from reference TRBV7-8 and TRBJ1-1): GAGVSQSPRYKVAKRGQDVALRCDPISGHVSLFWYQQALGQGPEFLTYFQNEAQLDKSGLPSDRFFAERPEGSVSTLKIQRTQQEDSAVYLCASSSGTVTEAFFGQGTRLTVV.

The chain recombines TRBV5-6 with TRBJ1-2, with 7 nucleotides matching TRBD1. This CDR3 has 13 amino acids. The germline gives CDR1 SGHDT, CDR2 YYEEEE. The J segment lost 6 bases and the V segment lost 4 bases, leaving 6 bases of the junction unmatched. The chain's CDR3 is CASSQTGTHGYTF. CDR3 DNA sequence: TGTGCCAGCAGCCAGACAGGGACCCATGGCTACACCTTC. The full variable domain, completed using reference TRBV5-6 and TRBJ1-2, is DAGVTQSPTHLIKTRGQQVTLRCSPKSGHDTVSWYQQALGQGPQFIFQYYEEEERQRGNFPDRFSGHQFPNYSSELNVNALLLGDSALYLCASSQTGTHGYTFGSGTRLTVV.

The chain links TRBV9 to TRBJ1-2; TRBD1 matches at 7 bases. V lost 5 bases to trimming and J lost 4 bases; unmatched junction nucleotides: 14. Germline values: CDR1 SGDLS, CDR2 YYNGEE. CDR3 length: 16 amino acids. CDR3 sequence: CASSSTGTRFGYGYTF. CDR3 bases: TGTGCCAGCAGTTCGACAGGGACTCGGTTCGGCTATGGCTACACCTTC.

V gene TRBV5-1 combines with J gene TRBJ1-1; TRBD1 matches at 11 bases. The CDR3 spans 16 residues. Looked up from germline, CDR1 is SGHRS and CDR2 is YFSETQ. J gave up 5 bases and V 5 bases, and 11 bases lay outside the gene matches. The CDR3 reads CASRRGAGQGVTEAFF. DNA of the CDR3: TGCGCCAGCAGGAGGGGTGCGGGACAGGGGGTTACTGAAGCTTTCTTT. The full variable domain, in which reference TRBV5-1 and TRBJ1-1 provide the parts outside the CDR3, is KAGVTQTPRYLIKTRGQQVTLSCSPISGHRSVSWYQQTPGQGLQFLFEYFSETQRNKGNFPGRFSGRQFSNSRSEMNVSTLELGDSALYLCASRRGAGQGVTEAFFGQGTRLTVV.

The chain combines TRBV5-1 with TRBJ2-3, with D uncertain. The CDR3 is 14 amino acids. Germline V gene lookup returns CDR1 SGHRS and CDR2 YFSETQ. V lost 0 bases to trimming and J lost 2 bases, with 7 bases between them. In DNA, the CDR3 is TGCGCCAGCAGCTTGGGCGGCTACACAGATACGCAGTATTTT. Translating gives CASSLGGYTDTQYF.

The chain has TRBV5-6 and TRBJ2-6; D is tentatively TRBD1 or TRBD2 (5 bases each). The CDR3 length is 15 residues. V lost 0 bases and J lost 4, with 8 bases in between. Germline V gene lookup returns CDR1 SGHDT and CDR2 YYEEEE. The chain's CDR3 is CASSLGGVGANVLTF. CDR3 in DNA: TGTGCCAGCAGCTTGGGAGGGGTCGGGGCCAACGTCCTGACTTTC.

In this sample, this clone turned up once. The chain is built from TRBV2 and TRBJ1-1, with D possibly being TRBD1 (5 bases). Germline CDR1 reads SNHLY; CDR2 reads FYNNEI. Trimming cost V 2 bases and J 5 bases, with 15 bases left between them. The CDR3 is made up of 15 amino acids. The CDR3 here is CASSENGHRLTEAFF. The CDR3 DNA follows: TGTGCCAGCAGTGAAAACGGACATCGGTTAACTGAAGCTTTCTTT. Looking up the rest from reference TRBV2 and TRBJ1-1 gives the full variable domain: EPEVTQTPSHQVTQMGQEVILRCVPISNHLYFYWYRQILGQKVEFLVSFYNNEISEKSEIFDDQFSVERPDGSNFTLKIRSTKLEDSAMYFCASSENGHRLTEAFFGQGTRLTVV.

The chain recombines TRBV10-3 with TRBJ1-2, with D possibly matching TRBD1 (6 bases). The CDR3 has 13 amino acids. Between the trimmed V and J ends, which lost 10 bases and 8 bases, there was a span of 20 bases. Germline CDR1 reads ENHRY; CDR2 reads SYGVKD. In DNA, the CDR3 is TGTGCCACCCAGCGACAGGCCCCGGGCGGCTACACCTTC. It yields the protein CATQRQAPGGYTF.

This chain links TRBV11-2 with TRBJ2-7, with 11 nucleotides matching TRBD2. Trimming at V came to 2 bases and at J to 3 bases, leaving 9 bases not matched to a gene. Per germline, CDR1 SGHAT and CDR2 FQNNGV. This CDR3 has 17 residues. CDR3 residues: CASSLQAGTSGHYEQYF. As DNA, the CDR3 is TGTGCCAGCAGCTTACAAGCGGGGACTAGCGGACACTACGAGCAGTACTTC. Full variable domain (rest looked up from reference TRBV11-2 and TRBJ2-7): EAGVAQSPRYKIIEKRQSVAFWCNPISGHATLYWYQQILGQGPKLLIQFQNNGVVDDSQLPKDRFSAERLKGVDSTLKIQPAKLEDSAVYLCASSLQAGTSGHYEQYFGPGTRLTVT.

This clone appeared a few times. One end of the junction does not line up with germline, which may come from a read error. The V gene is TRBV7-7, the J gene TRBJ1-5; D may be TRBD1 (5 bases). CDR1 is SSHAT and CDR2 is FNYEAQ in the germline V gene (reference sequence). The length of the CDR3 is 13 residues. CDR3 protein: CASSQGVSQPQHF. In DNA, the CDR3 is TGTGCTAGCAGCCAGGGAGTCAGTCAGCCCCAGCATTTT. Based on the CDR3 plus reference TRBV7-7 and TRBJ1-5, the full variable domain is GAGVSQSPRYKVTKRGQDVTLRCDPISSHATLYWYQQALGQGPEFLTYFNYEAQPDKSGLPSDRFSAERPEGSISTLTIQRTEQRDSAMYRCASSQGVSQPQHFGDGTRLSIL.

The chain carries TRBV2 and TRBJ1-1, with D possibly being TRBD1 (5 bases). The length of the CDR3 is 14 residues. Trimming shortened V by 6 bases and J by 2 bases, and 13 bases separated the two germline ends. Germline values: CDR1 SNHLY, CDR2 FYNNEI. CDR3 in amino acids: CASRFREANTEAFF. CDR3 DNA sequence: TGTGCCAGCAGGTTCAGGGAGGCAAACACTGAAGCTTTCTTT. The variable domain in full, with the rest retrieved from reference TRBV2 and TRBJ1-1, is EPEVTQTPSHQVTQMGQEVILRCVPISNHLYFYWYRQILGQKVEFLVSFYNNEISEKSEIFDDQFSVERPDGSNFTLKIRSTKLEDSAMYFCASRFREANTEAFFGQGTRLTVV.

This clone came up once. The chain couples TRBV30 to TRBJ2-2, with D possibly matching TRBD2 (6 bases). The V end was cut by 0 bases, the J end by 4 bases, with 9 bases between. Germline CDR1 reads GTSNPN; CDR2 reads SVGIG (reference sequence). The CDR3 totals 14 residues. CDR3 DNA sequence: TGTGCCTGGAGTGTGCCGGGAGCCACCGGGGAGCTGTTTTTT. Translated, it gives CAWSVPGATGELFF.

This clone occurred many times. This rearrangement joins TRBV19 to TRBJ2-7, with a possible D match to TRBD1 (6 bases). Trimming removed 5 bases from V and 1 base from J, with 12 bases in between. This CDR3 is 14 amino acids long. Looked up from germline, CDR1 is LNHDA and CDR2 is SQIVND (reference sequence). CDR3 DNA sequence: TGTGCCAGTAGTGACAGGACTGTTTCCTACGAGCAGTACTTC. Its translation: CASSDRTVSYEQYF. The whole variable domain, remainder taken from reference TRBV19 and TRBJ2-7, is DGGITQSPKYLFRKEGQNVTLSCEQNLNHDAMYWYRQDPGQGLRLIYYSQIVNDFQKGDIAEGYSVSREKKESFPLTVTSAQKNPTAFYLCASSDRTVSYEQYFGPGTRLTVT.